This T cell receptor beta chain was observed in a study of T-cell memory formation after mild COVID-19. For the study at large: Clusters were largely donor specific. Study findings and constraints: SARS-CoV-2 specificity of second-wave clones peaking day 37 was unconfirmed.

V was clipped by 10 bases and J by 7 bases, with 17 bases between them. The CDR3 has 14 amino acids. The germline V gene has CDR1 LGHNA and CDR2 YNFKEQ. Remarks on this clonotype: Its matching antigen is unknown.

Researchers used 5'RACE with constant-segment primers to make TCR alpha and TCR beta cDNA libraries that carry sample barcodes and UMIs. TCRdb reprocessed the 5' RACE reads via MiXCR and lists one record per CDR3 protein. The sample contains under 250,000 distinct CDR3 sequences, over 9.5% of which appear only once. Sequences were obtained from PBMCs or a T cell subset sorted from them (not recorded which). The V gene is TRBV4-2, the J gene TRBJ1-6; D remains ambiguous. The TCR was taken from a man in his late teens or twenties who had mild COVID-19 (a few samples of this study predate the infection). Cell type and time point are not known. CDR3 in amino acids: CATNGRTSNSPLHF. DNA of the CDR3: TGTGCCACTAACGGACGGACTTCGAATTCACCCCTCCACTTT.